What follows are 5 T cell receptor beta chains derived from one specimen sequenced in a study of blood T cells in healthy people across ages. The use of a sample-barcoded 5' primer and a J-beta primer mix characterized a second PCR of roughly 6 to 11 cycles. TCRdb reanalysed the 5' RACE reads using MiXCR and keeps one entry per CDR3 protein. Of approximately 800,000 distinct CDR3 sequences detected, about 62% appear once; the ten largest clones hold about 20%. The sample was blood. The receptors shown here come from a man aged 25-45 years in good health.

V gene TRBV2 combines with J gene TRBJ1-4; D might be TRBD1 (5 bases). With 4 bases removed from V and 5 bases from J, the gap between germline ends came to 14 bases. CDR3 length: 15 amino acids. Germline lookup yields CDR1 SNHLY and CDR2 FYNNEI. CDR3 loop: CASSGPTEGNEKLFF. Here the CDR3 DNA reads TGTGCCAGCAGTGGCCCGACAGAAGGAAATGAAAAACTGTTTTTT.

The V gene is TRBV4-2, the J gene TRBJ1-2, with TRBD1 matching 11 bases. Looked up from germline, CDR1 is LGHNA and CDR2 is YNFKEQ. The CDR3 sequence is 16 residues long. V shed 4 bases, J shed 5 bases, and the junction held 9 bases outside the gene matches. The CDR3 region has the DNA TGTGCCAGCAGCCCGGGACAGGGGGGAATCCGTTATGGCTACACCTTC. Protein sequence: CASSPGQGGIRYGYTF.

V gene TRBV2 combines with J gene TRBJ2-5; weak D call: TRBD2 (6 bases). Deletions cut 3 bases from V and 11 bases from J, with 13 bases between. The CDR3 sequence is 12 residues long. The germline V gene has CDR1 SNHLY and CDR2 FYNNEI. CDR3 loop: CASSDGSAEQYF. The CDR3 DNA follows: TGTGCCAGCAGTGACGGGAGTGCTGAGCAGTACTTC. Supplemented by reference TRBV2 and TRBJ2-5, the full variable domain reads EPEVTQTPSHQVTQMGQEVILRCVPISNHLYFYWYRQILGQKVEFLVSFYNNEISEKSEIFDDQFSVERPDGSNFTLKIRSTKLEDSAMYFCASSDGSAEQYFGPGTRLLVL.

The sample holds a few counts of this clonotype. This rearrangement joins TRBV24-1 to TRBJ2-3, with 8 bases identical to TRBD2. The CDR3 is made up of 16 amino acids. Germline CDR1 is KGHDR and CDR2 is SFDVKD. V lost 6 bases to trimming and J lost 6 bases; unmatched junction nucleotides: 13. The CDR3 DNA reads as TGTGCCACCAGTACCCAGACTAGCGCCCCGGGCGATACGCAGTATTTT. Translation gives CATSTQTSAPGDTQYF.

J is TRBJ1-2 and V is TRBV20-1; 10 nucleotides line up with TRBD1. This CDR3 comprises 16 residues. V lost 2 bases to trimming and J lost 4 bases; unmatched junction nucleotides: 10. Germline assignment: CDR1 DFQATT and CDR2 SNEGSKA (reference sequence). The CDR3 protein is CSARQTGGRGGYGYTF. The CDR3 nucleotides are TGCAGTGCTAGACAGACAGGGGGCAGGGGCGGCTATGGCTACACCTTC.